One sample yielded the 32 T cell receptor beta chains listed below, sequenced in a study of blood T cells in healthy people across ages. Primers used in a second PCR of about 6 to 11 cycles were a sample-barcoded 5' primer and a J-beta primer mix. TCRdb re-called the 5' RACE reads through MiXCR, storing one row per CDR3 protein. The data contain 850,000 to 1,300,000 distinct CDR3 sequences, 40% to 55% of them singletons. The sequenced sample consisted of blood. These receptors all come from a woman aged 60-75 years in good health.

A few counts support this clonotype. The genes are TRBV28 and TRBJ2-7; D uncertain. CDR3 length: 14 amino acids. With 3 bases removed from V and 0 bases from J, the gap between germline ends came to 9 bases. Germline CDR1 is MDHEN and CDR2 is SYDVKM. The CDR3 reads CASSLRELSYEQYF. In DNA, the CDR3 is TGTGCCAGCAGTTTGCGCGAACTCTCCTACGAGCAGTACTTC.

J is TRBJ2-7 and V is TRBV6-1; D tentatively reads TRBD1 or TRBD2 (5 bases each). V was shortened by 7 bases and J by 2 bases, with 15 bases between the two germline ends. The germline gives CDR1 MNHNS, CDR2 SASEGT. The CDR3 extends over 14 amino acids. CDR3 DNA: TGTGCCAGCACCTACGGGACGGTCCCCTACGAGCAGTACTTC. This encodes CASTYGTVPYEQYF.

Only a few counts were recorded for this clonotype. This rearrangement joins TRBV7-8 to TRBJ2-3; TRBD2 might be the D (6 bases). The CDR3 is 14 residues long. The germline gives CDR1 SGHVS, CDR2 FQNEAQ. The V end was cut by 6 bases, the J end by 2 bases, with 12 bases between. In nucleotides, the CDR3 is TGTGCCAGCAGTCGATCGGGAGACACAGATACGCAGTATTTT. This codes for CASSRSGDTDTQYF.

The CDR3 DNA reads as TGTGCCAGCAGTTTCCCTTGGGATGGCTACACCTTC. This codes for CASSFPWDGYTF. The chain employs TRBV28 and TRBJ1-2; D not certain. Germline CDR1 MDHEN, CDR2 SYDVKM. With 3 bases removed from V and 6 bases from J, the gap between germline ends came to 8 bases. The CDR3 loop spans 12 amino acids.

The chain couples TRBV21-1 to TRBJ2-7; the table's TRBD1 call for D was not verified on the DNA. TRBV21-1 is shown as a pseudogene. The CDR3 extends over 14 amino acids. This CDR3 is CASSITRDRGEQYF. For the CDR3, the DNA is TGTGCCAGCAGCATCACCAGGGACAGGGGCGAGCAGTACTTC.

The chain has TRBV24-1 and TRBJ2-1; D may correspond to TRBD1 or TRBD2 (5 bases each). Germline CDR1 and CDR2: KGHDR and SFDVKD. The ends were cut back, 4 bases at V and 5 bases at J, with 20 bases in the middle. This CDR3 has 17 amino acids. CDR3 amino acids: CATSDWAGTPGNNEQFF. DNA of the CDR3: TGTGCCACCAGTGACTGGGCCGGGACGCCCGGCAACAATGAGCAGTTCTTC.

CDR3 loop: CASSQIAGAEQYF. The CDR3 DNA follows: TGCGCCAGCAGCCAAATAGCGGGAGCCGAGCAGTACTTC. J is TRBJ2-4 and V is TRBV5-1; 9 nucleotides agree with TRBD2. The J call may not be correct, given that the DNA end is closer to TRBJ2-7. The CDR3 has 13 residues. CDR1 SGHRS and CDR2 YFSETQ come from the germline V gene.

This clonotype was counted only a few times. The DNA of the CDR3 is TGTGCCAGCCGGGACAGGGGCGACTATGGCTACACCTTC. Protein: CASRDRGDYGYTF. The chain uses TRBV6-1 and TRBJ1-2, with 10 bases that match TRBD1. Trimming took 8 bases from V and 3 from J; bases not matched to a gene: 3. Germline CDR1 MNHNS, CDR2 SASEGT. This CDR3 has 13 residues.

This clonotype was detected only a few times. The rearrangement uses TRBV28 and TRBJ2-7; 8 nucleotides agree with TRBD2. Trimming removed 2 bases from V and 0 bases from J; junction bases left unmatched: 9. The CDR3 is made up of 17 amino acids. Germline V CDR1 and CDR2: MDHEN, SYDVKM. The CDR3 DNA follows: TGTGCCAGCAGTTTAAGGACTAGCCACACCCGCTCCTACGAGCAGTACTTC. Protein: CASSLRTSHTRSYEQYF.

The V and J genes are TRBV11-3 and TRBJ1-1, with D unclear. The CDR3 runs 13 residues. CDR1 is SGHNT and CDR2 is YENEEA in the germline V gene. V lost 1 base to trimming and J lost 6 bases, with 9 bases between them. The CDR3 DNA follows: TGTGCCAGCAGCTTAGCGGGGAGGGCTGAAGCTTTCTTT. Its translation: CASSLAGRAEAFF.

V gene TRBV19 combines with J gene TRBJ2-7, with D perhaps matching TRBD2 (6 bases). The CDR3 length is 13 residues. V was clipped by 1 base and J by 3 bases, with 7 bases between them. Germline values: CDR1 LNHDA, CDR2 SQIVND (reference sequence). The CDR3 protein is CASSIAGLYEQYF. CDR3 coding DNA: TGTGCCAGTAGTATAGCGGGACTCTACGAGCAGTACTTC.

The chain links TRBV15 to TRBJ2-7; D is possibly TRBD1 or TRBD2 (6 bases each). The CDR3 is made up of 15 amino acids. Trimming cost V 0 bases and J 3 bases, with 12 bases left between them. Germline V lookup: CDR1 LNHNV, CDR2 YYDKDF (reference sequence). The CDR3 here is CATSRDRGQIYEQYF. CDR3 DNA sequence: TGTGCCACCAGCAGAGATCGGGGGCAGATCTACGAGCAGTACTTC.

This rearrangement joins TRBV7-9 to TRBJ2-5; 10 bases agree with TRBD2. Judging by the DNA end, TRBJ2-7 fits better; the J call may be wrong. The V gene's germline CDR1 is SEHNR and CDR2 FQNEAQ (reference sequence). This CDR3 spans 15 amino acids. The CDR3 nucleotides are TGTGCCAGCAGATCCAGGACTAGCGGTGTCCACGAGCAGTACTTC. Amino acid sequence: CASRSRTSGVHEQYF.

Turning to this clonotype: The junction and the germline gene differ at one end; a read error may be behind it. This chain connects TRBV4-1 to TRBJ1-6; a possible D gene is TRBD1 (6 bases). Per germline, CDR1 MGHRA and CDR2 YSYEKL. The CDR3 spans 15 residues. This CDR3 is CASSHSTGRNLPLHF. As DNA, the CDR3 is TGCGCCAGCAGCCATTCGACAGGCCGAAATTTACCCCTCCACTTT.

The sample holds one count of this clonotype. The V and J genes are TRBV27 and TRBJ2-7, with D uncertain. The germline V gene has CDR1 MNHEY and CDR2 SMNVEV (reference sequence). This CDR3 is 14 amino acids long. V lost 8 bases, J lost 0 bases, and 14 bases lay in between. The CDR3 protein is CASGPWDSSYEQYF. The CDR3 region has the DNA TGTGCCAGCGGCCCTTGGGATAGCTCCTACGAGCAGTACTTC.

This clonotype has at least ten counts. The chain links TRBV12-3 or TRBV12-4 to TRBJ1-2; D uncertain. The CDR3 runs 13 residues. V was pared by 5 bases and J by 5 bases, with 12 bases between. This chain's CDR3 is CASSTELRYGYTF. CDR3 sequence (DNA): TGTGCCAGCAGTACGGAGTTGAGATATGGCTACACCTTC.

The chain has TRBV7-9 and TRBJ2-7; no reliable D call. In germline, CDR1 is SEHNR, CDR2 FQNEAQ (reference sequence). V lost 1 base, J lost 4 bases, and 8 bases lay in between. The CDR3 spans 13 residues. Here the CDR3 DNA reads TGTGCCAGCAGCTTAGATGGCGTATACGAGCAGTACTTC. Its translation: CASSLDGVYEQYF.

V and J are TRBV5-1 and TRBJ2-1; TRBD2 aligns across 10 bases. CDR3 length equals 16 residues. Trimming at V came to 4 bases and at J to 5 bases, leaving 9 bases not matched to a gene. Germline V gene lookup returns CDR1 SGHRS and CDR2 YFSETQ. Here the CDR3 DNA reads TGCGCCAGCAGCGGACCGGGACTAGCGAACCACAATGAGCAGTTCTTC. Translation: CASSGPGLANHNEQFF.

The chain has TRBV15 and TRBJ2-5; no definite D call. The DNA end lines up better with TRBJ2-7; the J call may be wrong. CDR1 and CDR2 from the germline V gene are LNHNV and YYDKDF (reference sequence). The CDR3 is 13 amino acids. The CDR3 DNA reads as TGTGCCACCAGCAGAGACACCGACCACGAGCAGTACTTC. Protein: CATSRDTDHEQYF.

The chain carries TRBV2 and TRBJ2-7; the D is unclear. CDR1 and CDR2 from the germline V gene are SNHLY and FYNNEI. The germline V and J ends were trimmed by 3 bases and 0 bases, with 12 bases remaining between them. The CDR3 extends over 15 amino acids. CDR3 region: CASSDEVLPSYEQYF. CDR3 nucleotides: TGTGCCAGCAGTGATGAGGTACTACCCTCCTACGAGCAGTACTTC.

The CDR3 DNA reads as TGTGCCAGCTCACCAGAACCAGGGATTAACTATGGCTACACCTTC. Residues: CASSPEPGINYGYTF. V is TRBV18 and J is TRBJ1-2, with a weak D call TRBD1 (5 bases). Deletions cut 2 bases from V and 1 base from J, with 11 bases between. The V gene's germline CDR1 is KGHSH and CDR2 LQKENI. This CDR3 contains 15 residues.

This sequence joins TRBV3-1 and TRBJ2-5; 11 bases match TRBD2. The CDR3 has 16 residues. J lost 2 bases, V lost 3 bases, and 5 bases had no gene match. Germline V lookup: CDR1 LGHDT, CDR2 YNNKEL (reference sequence). The CDR3 reads CASSHSTSGTQETQYF. The DNA of the CDR3 is TGTGCCAGCAGCCATTCGACTAGCGGGACTCAAGAGACCCAGTACTTC.

The table lists this clonotype with many counts. The CDR3 spells CASSYGREGSEQYF. Here the CDR3 DNA reads TGTGCCAGCAGTTACGGGCGGGAGGGATCCGAGCAGTACTTC. V and J are TRBV6-2 or TRBV6-3 and TRBJ2-7; TRBD2 matches at 9 bases. The CDR3 contains 14 residues. Germline V gene lookup returns CDR1 MNHEY and CDR2 SVGEGT. The V gene end was trimmed by 2 bases and the J gene end by 6 bases; junction bases not matched to a gene: 5.

This clonotype turned up a few times. V gene TRBV9 combines with J gene TRBJ1-2, with TRBD1 identical over 9 bases. The V and J ends lost 0 bases and 2 bases, in that order; junction bases with no gene match: 8. In germline, CDR1 is SGDLS, CDR2 YYNGEE. The CDR3 runs 17 residues. CDR3 sequence (DNA): TGTGCCAGCAGCGTAGGAAGGGACAGGGTAGGGAACTATGGCTACACCTTC. This encodes CASSVGRDRVGNYGYTF.

Details on this clonotype: With a much larger clone just one base away, this may be a read error. V and J are TRBV10-3 and TRBJ2-7, with D tentatively TRBD2 (6 bases). CDR3 length equals 16 residues. Germline CDR1 and CDR2: ENHRY and SYGVKD. Trimming stripped 4 bases from V and 1 base from J, with 17 bases between. The CDR3 region has the DNA TGTGCCATCAGTGGCGACCCGGGACTGTTATCCTACGAGCAGTACTTC. It yields the protein CAISGDPGLLSYEQYF.

This clonotype was seen a single time. V usage is TRBV4-1 and J usage is TRBJ2-3; no reliable D call. Deletions cut 4 bases from V and 2 bases from J, with 16 bases between. Per the germline V gene, CDR1 is MGHRA and CDR2 is YSYEKL. The CDR3 length is 16 residues. The CDR3 DNA reads TGCGCCAGCAGCCTGCCCCCCAGCGTTTCCACAGATACGCAGTATTTT. Its protein is CASSLPPSVSTDTQYF.

This chain connects TRBV20-1 to TRBJ2-7; D not resolved. The CDR3 has 12 amino acids. The V gene's germline CDR1 is DFQATT and CDR2 SNEGSKA (reference sequence). Between the trimmed V and J ends, which lost 7 bases and 7 bases, there was a span of 17 bases. The DNA of the CDR3 is TGCAGTGTCCGGCTGTCGCACGATGAGCAGTACTTC. Protein sequence: CSVRLSHDEQYF.

The count of this clonotype is one. A much more abundant neighbour one base away suggests this may be a read error. V is TRBV7-2 and J is TRBJ2-3, with D hard to call. The CDR3 contains 12 residues. Germline lookup yields CDR1 SGHTA and CDR2 FQGNSA. CDR3 residues: CSSNTDTDTQYF. In DNA, the CDR3 is TGTTCCAGCAACACCGACACAGATACGCAGTATTTT. The full variable domain, its missing parts supplied by reference TRBV7-2 and TRBJ2-3, is GAGVSQSPSNKVTEKGKDVELRCDPISGHTALYWYRQSLGQGLEFLIYFQGNSAPDKSGLPSDRFSAERTGGSVSTLTIQRTQQEDSAVYLCSSNTDTDTQYFGPGTRLTVL.

This chain links TRBV10-2 with TRBJ2-4, with a tentative D call TRBD2 (5 bases). The assigned J gene may be wrong: the sequence end matches TRBJ2-7 better. Germline V lookup: CDR1 WSHSY, CDR2 SAAADI. The CDR3 is 13 residues long. This CDR3 is CASKDGLLYEQYF. The CDR3 region has the DNA TGCGCCAGCAAGGACGGACTTTTATACGAGCAGTACTTC.

This clonotype was observed a few times. The gene calls are TRBV4-1 and TRBJ2-5; weak D call: TRBD1 (5 bases). Germline CDR1 MGHRA, CDR2 YSYEKL. With 0 bases removed from V and 4 bases from J, the gap between germline ends came to 15 bases. The CDR3 length is 16 residues. The DNA of the CDR3 is TGCGCCAGCAGCCAAGAGTTGCCAGGGCGCGGAGAGACCCAGTACTTC. It translates to CASSQELPGRGETQYF.

This chain's CDR3 is CASSLARASGSSYEQYF. The CDR3 DNA follows: TGTGCCAGCAGTTTAGCGAGGGCTAGCGGGAGTTCCTACGAGCAGTACTTC. This chain joins TRBV12-3 or TRBV12-4 and TRBJ2-7, with 10 bases lining up with TRBD2. V was clipped by 0 bases and J by 1 base; unmatched bases: 6. The CDR3 is made up of 17 amino acids.

This clonotype was detected a few times. The V and J genes are TRBV10-3 and TRBJ2-7; tentatively, D is TRBD1 (6 bases). The CDR3 contains 15 residues. Germline V gives CDR1 ENHRY, CDR2 SYGVKD. Trimming took 2 bases from V and 3 from J, leaving 14 bases between them. DNA of the CDR3: TGTGCCATCAGTGAGGAGGGAGACAGGAACTACGAGCAGTACTTC. As protein: CAISEEGDRNYEQYF.